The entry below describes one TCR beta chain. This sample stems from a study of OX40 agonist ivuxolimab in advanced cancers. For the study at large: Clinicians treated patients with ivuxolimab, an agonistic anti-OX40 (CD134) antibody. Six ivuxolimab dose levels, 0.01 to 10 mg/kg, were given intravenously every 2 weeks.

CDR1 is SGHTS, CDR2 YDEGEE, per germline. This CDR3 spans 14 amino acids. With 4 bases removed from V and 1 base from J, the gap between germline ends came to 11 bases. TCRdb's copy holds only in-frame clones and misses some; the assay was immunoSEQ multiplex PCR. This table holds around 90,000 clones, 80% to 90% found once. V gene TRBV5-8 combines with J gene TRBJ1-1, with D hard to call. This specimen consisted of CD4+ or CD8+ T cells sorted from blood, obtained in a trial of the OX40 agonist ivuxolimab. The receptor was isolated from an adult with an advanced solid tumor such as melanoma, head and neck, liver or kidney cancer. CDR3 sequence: CASSEARRNTEAFF. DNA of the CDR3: TGTGCCAGCAGCGAGGCACGCAGGAACACTGAAGCTTTCTTT.